This TCR beta chain was sequenced in a study of T cell responses to AZD1222 COVID-19 vaccine. General observations from the study: Clonal diversity was possibly underestimated, and white British individuals and females predominated among donors.

The repertoire was sequenced with immunoSEQ multiplex PCR; TCRdb's copy has only in-frame clones and lacks some. This table holds about 83,000 clones, 86% found once. There are a few counts of this clone. Its target is not known. The material was peripheral blood, obtained on day 0 of AZD1222 vaccination. The clonotype originates from an adult in good health.

This CDR3 is CATSAPRVRPSGNTIYF. The CDR3 coding sequence is TGTGCCACCAGTGCCCCCAGAGTAAGACCCTCTGGAAACACCATATATTTT. The chain has TRBV24-1 and TRBJ1-3; D call uncertain. V was cut by 5 bases and J by 0 bases, with 16 bases left in between. The CDR3 has 17 amino acids. Germline V lookup: CDR1 KGHDR, CDR2 SFDVKD.